There are many counts of the clone carrying this TCR beta chain. Its target is unknown. These data are taken from a study of regulatory T cells in long-lasting Graves disease. Trimming removed 2 bases from V and 5 bases from J; junction bases left unmatched: 8. This CDR3 has 14 amino acids. Per the germline V gene, CDR1 is DFQATT and CDR2 is SNEGSKA (reference sequence). Building of the TCR beta libraries involved iRepertoire HTBI primers and Arm-PCR of CDR3 regions. From the multiplex PCR reads, TCRdb called clonotypes with MiXCR, one entry per CDR3 protein. This sample has fewer than 550,000 distinct CDR3 sequences, with around a fifth found just once. General study findings and limits: Examination was confined to peripheral blood, excluding thyroid tissue. Persistent cases favored TRBV28, TRBJ1-2 and TRBJ2-5.

Time point described: persistent/refractory GD, antithyroid drugs over 5 years with positive TRAb. PBMC RNA was the source of the TCR library. The source of this sequence is a female donor with Graves disease. This chain links TRBV20-1 with TRBJ1-2; TRBD1 matches at 7 bases. The sequenced sample was peripheral blood mononuclear cells (PBMCs), obtained when the disease was refractory, from a patient treated with antithyroid drugs. CDR3 nucleotide sequence: TGCAGTGCTAGATCCACCGGGACAGTGTATGGCTACACCTTC. Amino acids: CSARSTGTVYGYTF.